The 15 T cell receptor beta chains reported below all come from one sample, sequenced in a study of T cells in tuberculosis. Repertoires were generated with immunoSEQ multiplex PCR, while TCRdb's copy carries only in-frame clones and drops some. The table records around 38,000 clones, 95% of them present only once. Material for sequencing was PBMCs. These TCRs come from a donor aged 10-29 years with latent tuberculosis or without tuberculosis infection.

CDR3 amino acids: CASSLQRLAGGGTDTQYF. In DNA form, the CDR3 reads TGTGCCAGCAGTTTACAAAGACTAGCGGGGGGGGGCACAGATACGCAGTATTTT. The chain recombines TRBV27 with TRBJ2-3, with 14 bases fitting TRBD2. The length of the CDR3 is 18 residues. The V and J ends lost 2 bases and 1 base, in that order; junction bases with no gene match: 5. CDR1 MNHEY and CDR2 SMNVEV come from the germline V gene (reference sequence).

This chain joins TRBV7-9 and TRBJ1-4; D is uncertain. V lost 5 bases and J lost 0, with 10 bases in between. This CDR3 is 15 amino acids long. CDR1 is SEHNR, CDR2 FQNEAQ, per germline (reference sequence). The chain's CDR3 is CASSPQAPTNEKLFF. The CDR3 DNA is TGTGCCAGCAGCCCTCAGGCCCCAACTAATGAAAAACTGTTTTTT.

The rearrangement uses TRBV19 and TRBJ1-2, with D perhaps TRBD1 (5 bases). Germline V gene data show CDR1 as LNHDA and CDR2 as SQIVND (reference sequence). This CDR3 has 16 amino acids. Trimming took 2 bases from V and 4 from J, leaving 17 bases between them. CDR3 DNA sequence: TGTGCCAGTAGTATACCGTCTCTCGCGGGGCCCTATGGCTACACCTTC. Protein product: CASSIPSLAGPYGYTF.

The chain has TRBV9 and TRBJ1-5; 10 bases are shared with TRBD1. This CDR3 is 16 amino acids long. The V and J ends lost 0 bases and 2 bases, in that order; junction bases with no gene match: 2. Germline CDR1 is SGDLS and CDR2 is YYNGEE. CDR3 sequence (DNA): TGTGCCAGCAGCGTAGGGGACAGGGGAGGCAATCAGCCCCAGCATTTT. Protein product: CASSVGDRGGNQPQHF.

This chain uses TRBV7-6 with TRBJ2-1, with D tentatively TRBD2 (7 bases). The germline CDR1 and CDR2 sequences are SGHVS and FNYEAQ. V was shortened by 5 bases and J by 9 bases, with 17 bases between the two germline ends. The CDR3 consists of 14 residues. As DNA, the CDR3 is TGTGCCAGCAGCAGGGGGGGGAATATTGGTGAGCAGTTCTTC. Its protein is CASSRGGNIGEQFF.

The genes are TRBV13 and TRBJ2-2; no clear D. The CDR3 spans 15 residues. The ends were cut back, 3 bases at V and 1 base at J, with 9 bases in the middle. The V gene's germline CDR1 is PRHDT and CDR2 FYEKMQ (reference sequence). This chain's CDR3 is CASSFTKRNTGELFF. Here the CDR3 DNA reads TGTGCCAGCAGCTTCACGAAGCGGAACACCGGGGAGCTGTTTTTT. The complete variable domain, with remaining parts taken from reference TRBV13 and TRBJ2-2, reads AAGVIQSPRHLIKEKRETATLKCYPIPRHDTVYWYQQGPGQDPQFLISFYEKMQSDKGSIPDRFSAQQFSDYHSELNMSSLELGDSALYFCASSFTKRNTGELFFGEGSRLTVL.

The chain employs TRBV10-2 and TRBJ1-2; 10 bases map to TRBD1. Germline CDR1 is WSHSY and CDR2 is SAAADI. There are 17 residues in the CDR3. Losses at the gene ends were 1 base for V and 2 bases for J; bases not matched to a gene: 7. CDR3 sequence (DNA): TGCGCCAGCAGTGAGTTGGTGATGGGACAGGGGAACTATGGCTACACCTTC. This codes for CASSELVMGQGNYGYTF.

This chain connects TRBV7-9 to TRBJ1-1, with 11 bases lining up with TRBD1. CDR3 size: 16 residues. CDR1 SEHNR and CDR2 FQNEAQ come from the germline V gene (reference sequence). Unmatched junction bases numbered 7, after V lost 1 base and J lost 6 bases. In nucleotides, the CDR3 is TGTGCCAGCAGCTTAGGGAGGACAGGGGGCGATGCTGAAGCTTTCTTT. It specifies CASSLGRTGGDAEAFF.

The chain has TRBV6-5 and TRBJ1-1; maybe TRBD1 (5 bases). Trimming took off 2 bases at V and 0 bases at J, with 10 bases between the two ends. The CDR3 totals 15 residues. Germline CDR1 reads MNHEY; CDR2 reads SVGAGI. The DNA of the CDR3 is TGTGCCAGCAGTTACCTACGGGGGTTGAACACTGAAGCTTTCTTT. Amino acid sequence: CASSYLRGLNTEAFF.

The J gene is TRBJ2-7, the V gene TRBV7-9, with D perhaps TRBD1 (6 bases). Between the trimmed V and J ends, which lost 7 bases and 1 base, there was a span of 17 bases. Germline V gene data show CDR1 as SEHNR and CDR2 as FQNEAQ (reference sequence). This CDR3 has 15 residues. The CDR3 here is CASNHRRDMSYEQYF. The CDR3 coding sequence is TGTGCCAGCAACCATCGCCGGGACATGTCCTACGAGCAGTACTTC.

A single count supports this clone. The V and J genes are TRBV11-2 and TRBJ1-5; D ambiguous. This CDR3 contains 15 residues. V lost 0 bases to trimming and J lost 3 bases, with 9 bases between them. Germline values: CDR1 SGHAT, CDR2 FQNNGV. CDR3 region: CASSLDGRSNQPQHF. The CDR3 bases are TGTGCCAGCAGCTTAGATGGGAGATCCAATCAGCCCCAGCATTTT.

Remarks on this clone: Germline is not matched at one junction end, which may reflect a read error. V usage is TRBV7-7 and J usage is TRBJ2-3; 8 bases fit TRBD1. CDR1 and CDR2 (germline): SSHAT, FNYEAQ (reference sequence). This CDR3 has 14 residues. This chain's CDR3 is CASSRGQGTDTQYF. Written as DNA, the CDR3 is TGTGCTAGCAGCCGCGGACAGGGAACAGATACGCAGTATTTT.

This clone was seen just once. The J gene is TRBJ2-7, the V gene TRBV19; 8 positions match TRBD1. J gave up 9 bases and V 2 bases, and 9 bases lay outside the gene matches. The CDR3 covers 14 residues. Germline-derived CDR1 and CDR2 are LNHDA and SQIVND (reference sequence). The CDR3 loop reads CASSISGTGTRQYF. The CDR3 DNA reads TGTGCCAGTAGTATAAGTGGGACAGGTACGAGGCAGTACTTC.

The rearrangement uses TRBV18 and TRBJ1-2; D call uncertain. Germline CDR1 reads KGHSH; CDR2 reads LQKENI. The CDR3 runs to 13 residues. V was pared by 3 bases and J by 7 bases, with 12 bases between. Here the CDR3 reads CASSPIRGGGYTF. The CDR3 DNA follows: TGTGCCAGCTCACCCATCCGGGGTGGTGGCTACACCTTC.

This sequence joins TRBV29-1 and TRBJ2-2; a possible D gene is TRBD1 (6 bases). The CDR3 is 15 amino acids. The germline V gene has CDR1 SQVTM and CDR2 ANQGSEA. The CDR3 DNA reads TGCAGTGTGGGATCCGACAGGAGGAACACCGGGGAGCTGTTTTTT. This sequence encodes CSVGSDRRNTGELFF.